The subject of this entry is one T cell receptor beta chain. This sample was included in a study of cytomegalovirus exposure and HLA in healthy donors. Primers included in the PCR were 60 Vbeta and 13 Jbeta primers. Repertoires were generated with immunoSEQ multiplex PCR, while TCRdb's copy carries only in-frame clones and drops some. There are about 160,000 clones in the sample; 80% occur only once, and 1% lies in the top ten. V was pared by 3 bases and J by 7 bases, with 7 bases of the junction left unmatched. CDR1 and CDR2 (germline): MRHNA, SNTAGT. This CDR3 has 16 amino acids. Sequenced sample: PBMCs. The gene calls are TRBV6-4 and TRBJ2-1; 12 bases agree with TRBD1. The source is a woman aged 50 to 60 in good health and CMV-seropositive. The CDR3 is CASSERGQGARNEQFF. The CDR3 region has the DNA TGTGCCAGCAGTGAAAGGGGACAGGGGGCGAGGAATGAGCAGTTCTTC.